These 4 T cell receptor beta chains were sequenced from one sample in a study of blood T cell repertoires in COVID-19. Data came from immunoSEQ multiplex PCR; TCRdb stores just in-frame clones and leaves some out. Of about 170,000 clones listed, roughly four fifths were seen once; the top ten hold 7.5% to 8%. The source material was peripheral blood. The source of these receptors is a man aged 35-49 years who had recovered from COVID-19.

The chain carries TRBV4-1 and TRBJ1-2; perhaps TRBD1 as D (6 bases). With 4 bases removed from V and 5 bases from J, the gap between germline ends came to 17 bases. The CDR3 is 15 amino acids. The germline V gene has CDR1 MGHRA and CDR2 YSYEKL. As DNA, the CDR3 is TGCGCCAGCAGCCCAGCCGGCGGGGGCCTATATGGCTACACCTTC. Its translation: CASSPAGGGLYGYTF.

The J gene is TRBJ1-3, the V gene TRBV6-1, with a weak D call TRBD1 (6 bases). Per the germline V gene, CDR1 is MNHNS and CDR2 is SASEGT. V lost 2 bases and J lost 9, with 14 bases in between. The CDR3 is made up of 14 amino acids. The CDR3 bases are TGTGCCAGCAGTGAACAGGGGAGAAGGAGCACCATATATTTT. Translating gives CASSEQGRRSTIYF.

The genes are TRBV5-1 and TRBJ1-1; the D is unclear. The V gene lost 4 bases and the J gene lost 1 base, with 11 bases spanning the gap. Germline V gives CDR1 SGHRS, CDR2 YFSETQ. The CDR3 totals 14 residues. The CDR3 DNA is TGCGCCAGCAGCCTGAGAGGCCCGAACACTGAAGCTTTCTTT. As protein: CASSLRGPNTEAFF.

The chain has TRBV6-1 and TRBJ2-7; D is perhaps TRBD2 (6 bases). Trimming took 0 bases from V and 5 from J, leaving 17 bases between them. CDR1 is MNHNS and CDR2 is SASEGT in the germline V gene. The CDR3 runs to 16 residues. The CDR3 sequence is CASSEAKPGGSHEQYF. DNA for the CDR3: TGTGCCAGCAGTGAAGCGAAACCTGGGGGGTCCCACGAGCAGTACTTC.